What follows describes a single T cell receptor (beta chain). Its matching antigen is unknown. TCRdb processed the 5' RACE reads anew with MiXCR; each CDR3 protein has one entry. The sample lists almost 550,000 distinct CDR3 sequences, about a fifth occurring once. This specimen belongs to a study of T-cell memory formation after mild COVID-19. Study results and caveats: CM and EM subsets held most contracting CD4+ clones; EMRA held CD8+ ones. The authors did not confirm SARS-CoV-2 specificity of second-wave clones peaking day 37.

The length of the CDR3 is 15 residues. Germline CDR1 is KGHSH and CDR2 is LQKENI. With 2 bases removed from V and 0 bases from J, the gap between germline ends came to 10 bases. The V gene is TRBV18, the J gene TRBJ1-2; D is unresolved. This clonotype was sampled from an adult woman who had mild COVID-19 (a few samples of this study predate the infection). Cell type and time point are not known. Sequencing was performed on PBMCs or a T cell subset sorted from them (not recorded which). The CDR3 sequence is CASSPGNPANYGYTF. The CDR3 DNA is TGTGCCAGCTCACCAGGAAACCCAGCTAACTATGGCTACACCTTC.